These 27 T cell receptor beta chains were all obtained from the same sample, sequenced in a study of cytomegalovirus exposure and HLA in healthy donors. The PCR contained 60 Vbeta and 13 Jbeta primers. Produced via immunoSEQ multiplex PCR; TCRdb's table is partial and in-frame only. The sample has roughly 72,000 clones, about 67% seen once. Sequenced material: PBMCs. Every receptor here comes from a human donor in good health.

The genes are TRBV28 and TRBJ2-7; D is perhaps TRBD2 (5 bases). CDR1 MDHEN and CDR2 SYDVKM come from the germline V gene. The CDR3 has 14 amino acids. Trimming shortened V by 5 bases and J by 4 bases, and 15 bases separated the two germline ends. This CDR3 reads CASSPGTRRYEQYF. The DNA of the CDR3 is TGTGCCAGCAGTCCGGGAACTAGAAGATACGAGCAGTACTTC.

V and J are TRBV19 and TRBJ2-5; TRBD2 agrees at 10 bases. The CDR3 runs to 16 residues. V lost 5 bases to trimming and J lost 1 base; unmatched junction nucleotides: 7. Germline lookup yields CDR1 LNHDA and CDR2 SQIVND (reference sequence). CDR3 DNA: TGTGCCAGTAGTCCCAGCGGGGGGGGATCCCAAGAGACCCAGTACTTC. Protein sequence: CASSPSGGGSQETQYF.

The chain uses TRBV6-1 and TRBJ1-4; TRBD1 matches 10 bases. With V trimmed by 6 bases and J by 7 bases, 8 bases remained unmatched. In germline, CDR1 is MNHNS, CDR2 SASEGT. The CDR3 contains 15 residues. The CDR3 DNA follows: TGTGCCAGCAGGGGGACAGGGGAGGGGGGTGAAAAACTGTTTTTT. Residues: CASRGTGEGGEKLFF.

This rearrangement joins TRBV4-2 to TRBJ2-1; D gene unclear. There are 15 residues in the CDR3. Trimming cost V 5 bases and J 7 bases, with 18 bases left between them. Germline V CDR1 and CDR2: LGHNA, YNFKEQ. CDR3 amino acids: CASSTRKGAGNEQFF. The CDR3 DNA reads TGTGCCAGCAGCACAAGAAAAGGAGCCGGTAATGAGCAGTTCTTC.

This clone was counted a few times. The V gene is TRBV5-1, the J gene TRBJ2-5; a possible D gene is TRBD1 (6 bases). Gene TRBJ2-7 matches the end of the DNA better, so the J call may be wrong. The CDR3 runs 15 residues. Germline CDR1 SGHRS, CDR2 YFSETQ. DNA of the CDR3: TGCGCCAGCAGCTTGGAACAGGGAACTACCTACGAGCAGTACTTC. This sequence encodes CASSLEQGTTYEQYF.

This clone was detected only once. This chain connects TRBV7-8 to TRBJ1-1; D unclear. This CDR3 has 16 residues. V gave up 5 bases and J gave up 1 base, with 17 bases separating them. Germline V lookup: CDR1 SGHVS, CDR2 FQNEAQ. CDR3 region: CASSPTSGRSNTEAFF. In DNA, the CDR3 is TGTGCCAGCAGCCCCACTAGCGGACGGTCGAACACTGAAGCTTTCTTT.

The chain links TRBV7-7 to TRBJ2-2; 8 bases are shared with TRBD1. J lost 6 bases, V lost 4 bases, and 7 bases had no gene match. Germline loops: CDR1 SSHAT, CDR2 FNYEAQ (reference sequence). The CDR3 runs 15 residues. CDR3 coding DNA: TGTGCCAGCAGCTCGACAGGGGTAGGATCCGGGGAGCTGTTTTTT. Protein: CASSSTGVGSGELFF.

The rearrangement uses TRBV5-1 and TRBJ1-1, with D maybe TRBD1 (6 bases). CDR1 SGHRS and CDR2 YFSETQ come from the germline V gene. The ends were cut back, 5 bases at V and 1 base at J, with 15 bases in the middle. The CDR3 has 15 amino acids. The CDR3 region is CASRYKTGENTEAFF. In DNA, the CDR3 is TGCGCCAGCAGGTATAAGACAGGTGAGAACACTGAAGCTTTCTTT.

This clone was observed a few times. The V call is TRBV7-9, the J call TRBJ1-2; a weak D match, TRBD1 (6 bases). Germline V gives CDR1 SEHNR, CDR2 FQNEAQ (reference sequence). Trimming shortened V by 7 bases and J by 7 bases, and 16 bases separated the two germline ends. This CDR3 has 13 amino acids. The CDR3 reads CASNQLGGLGYTF. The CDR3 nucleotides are TGTGCCAGCAACCAACTGGGGGGGCTTGGCTACACCTTC.

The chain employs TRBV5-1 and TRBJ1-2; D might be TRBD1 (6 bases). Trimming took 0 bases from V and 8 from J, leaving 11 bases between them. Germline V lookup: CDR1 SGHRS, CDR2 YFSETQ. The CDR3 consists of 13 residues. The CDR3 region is CASSLELTGGYTF. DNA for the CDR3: TGCGCCAGCAGCTTGGAACTCACAGGGGGCTACACCTTC.

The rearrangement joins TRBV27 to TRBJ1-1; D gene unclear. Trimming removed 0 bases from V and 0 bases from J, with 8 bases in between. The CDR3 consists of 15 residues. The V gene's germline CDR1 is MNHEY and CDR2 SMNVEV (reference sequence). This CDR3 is CASSLSPRLNTEAFF. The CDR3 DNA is TGTGCCAGCAGTTTATCACCCAGGTTGAACACTGAAGCTTTCTTT.

In DNA form, the CDR3 reads TGCGCCAGCAGCCGAGACAGGGTGCAGGGCTACACCTTC. Its protein is CASSRDRVQGYTF. V is TRBV5-1 and J is TRBJ1-2, with TRBD1 matching 7 bases. This CDR3 region has 13 residues. Trimming took 4 bases from V and 8 from J; bases not matched to a gene: 8. Germline V CDR1 and CDR2: SGHRS, YFSETQ.

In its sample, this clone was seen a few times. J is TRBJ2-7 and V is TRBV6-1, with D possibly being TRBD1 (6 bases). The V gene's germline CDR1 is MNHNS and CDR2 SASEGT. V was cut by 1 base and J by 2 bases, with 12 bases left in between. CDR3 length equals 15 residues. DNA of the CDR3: TGTGCCAGCAGTGAAGGTCCAGGGGATACCTACGAGCAGTACTTC. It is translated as CASSEGPGDTYEQYF.

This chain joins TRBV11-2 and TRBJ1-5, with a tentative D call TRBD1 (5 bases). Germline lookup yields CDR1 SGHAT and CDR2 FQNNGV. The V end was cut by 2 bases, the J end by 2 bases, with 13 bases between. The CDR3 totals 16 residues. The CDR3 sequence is CASSLRADRGNQPQHF. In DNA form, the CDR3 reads TGTGCCAGCAGCTTACGCGCAGACAGAGGCAATCAGCCCCAGCATTTT. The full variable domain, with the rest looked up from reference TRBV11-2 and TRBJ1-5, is EAGVAQSPRYKIIEKRQSVAFWCNPISGHATLYWYQQILGQGPKLLIQFQNNGVVDDSQLPKDRFSAERLKGVDSTLKIQPAKLEDSAVYLCASSLRADRGNQPQHFGDGTRLSIL.

CDR3 sequence: CASSILGLREQYF. In DNA form, the CDR3 reads TGTGCCAGCAGCATTCTAGGACTCCGGGAGCAGTACTTC. The chain links TRBV11-2 to TRBJ2-7; the D gene is possibly TRBD2 (5 bases). The germline V and J ends were trimmed by 5 bases and 7 bases, with 15 bases remaining between them. Germline values: CDR1 SGHAT, CDR2 FQNNGV. The CDR3 sequence is 13 residues long. Based on the CDR3 plus reference TRBV11-2 and TRBJ2-7, the full variable domain is EAGVAQSPRYKIIEKRQSVAFWCNPISGHATLYWYQQILGQGPKLLIQFQNNGVVDDSQLPKDRFSAERLKGVDSTLKIQPAKLEDSAVYLCASSILGLREQYFGPGTRLTVT.

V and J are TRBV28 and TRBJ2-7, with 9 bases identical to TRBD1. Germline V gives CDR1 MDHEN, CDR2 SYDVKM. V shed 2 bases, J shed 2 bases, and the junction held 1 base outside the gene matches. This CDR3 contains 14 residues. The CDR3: CASSLGTGTYEQYF. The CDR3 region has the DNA TGTGCCAGCAGTTTAGGGACAGGGACCTACGAGCAGTACTTC.

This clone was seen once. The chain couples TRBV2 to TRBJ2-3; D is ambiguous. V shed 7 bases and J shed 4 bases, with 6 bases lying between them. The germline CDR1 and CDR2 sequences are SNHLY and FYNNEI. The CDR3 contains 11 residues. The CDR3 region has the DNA TGTGCCAGCATGTATTCAGATACGCAGTATTTT. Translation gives CASMYSDTQYF.

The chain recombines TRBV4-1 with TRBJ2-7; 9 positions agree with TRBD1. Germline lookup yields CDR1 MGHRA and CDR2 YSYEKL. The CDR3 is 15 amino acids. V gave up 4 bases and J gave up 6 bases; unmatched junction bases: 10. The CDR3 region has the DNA TGCGCCAGCAGCCCAGCGACAGGGGGAAGAGGCGAGCAGTACTTC. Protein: CASSPATGGRGEQYF.

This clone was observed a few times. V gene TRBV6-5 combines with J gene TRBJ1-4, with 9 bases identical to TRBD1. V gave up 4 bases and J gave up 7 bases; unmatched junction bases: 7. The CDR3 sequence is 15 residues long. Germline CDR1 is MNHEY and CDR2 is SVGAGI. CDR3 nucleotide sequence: TGTGCCAGCAGTTTCACAGGGGGCGATTCTGAAAAACTGTTTTTT. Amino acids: CASSFTGGDSEKLFF.

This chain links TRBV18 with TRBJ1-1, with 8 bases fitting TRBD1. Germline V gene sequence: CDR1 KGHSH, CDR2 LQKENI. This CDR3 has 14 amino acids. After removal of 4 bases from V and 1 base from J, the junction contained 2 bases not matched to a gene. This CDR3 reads CASSLGQANTEAFF. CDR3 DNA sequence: TGTGCCAGCTCACTGGGACAGGCGAACACTGAAGCTTTCTTT.

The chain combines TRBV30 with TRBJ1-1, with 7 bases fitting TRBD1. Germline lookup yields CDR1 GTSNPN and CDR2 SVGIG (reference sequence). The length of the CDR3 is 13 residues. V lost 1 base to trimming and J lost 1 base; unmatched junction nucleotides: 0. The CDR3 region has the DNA TGTGCCTGGAGTGGGACAGGGAACACTGAAGCTTTCTTT. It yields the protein CAWSGTGNTEAFF.

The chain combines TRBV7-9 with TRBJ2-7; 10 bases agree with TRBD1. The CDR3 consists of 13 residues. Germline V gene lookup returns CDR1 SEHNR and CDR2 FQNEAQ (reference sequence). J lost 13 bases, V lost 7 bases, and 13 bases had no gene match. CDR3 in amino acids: CASIPDRGGSGYF. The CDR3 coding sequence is TGTGCCAGCATCCCGGACAGGGGGGGATCAGGTTACTTC.

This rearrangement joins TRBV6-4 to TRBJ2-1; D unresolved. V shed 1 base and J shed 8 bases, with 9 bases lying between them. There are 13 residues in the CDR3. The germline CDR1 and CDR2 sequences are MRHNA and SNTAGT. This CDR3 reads CASSDLTVDEQFF. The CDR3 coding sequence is TGTGCCAGCAGTGACTTAACGGTGGATGAGCAGTTCTTC.

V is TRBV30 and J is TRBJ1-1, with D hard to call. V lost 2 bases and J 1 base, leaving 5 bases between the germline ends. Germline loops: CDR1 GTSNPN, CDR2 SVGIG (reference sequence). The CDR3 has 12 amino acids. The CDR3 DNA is TGTGCCTGGAGTACAGAGAACACTGAAGCTTTCTTT. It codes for CAWSTENTEAFF.

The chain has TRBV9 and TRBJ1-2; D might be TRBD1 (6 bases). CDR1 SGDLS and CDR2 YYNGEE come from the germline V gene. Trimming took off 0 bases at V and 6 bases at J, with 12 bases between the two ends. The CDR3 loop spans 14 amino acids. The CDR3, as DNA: TGTGCCAGCAGCGTAGAGGGGGACGGAGATGGCTACACCTTC. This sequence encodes CASSVEGDGDGYTF.

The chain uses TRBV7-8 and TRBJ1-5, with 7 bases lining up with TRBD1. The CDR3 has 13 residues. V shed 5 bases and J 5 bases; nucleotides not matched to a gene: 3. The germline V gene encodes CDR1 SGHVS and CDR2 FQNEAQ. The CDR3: CASSRTGDQPQHF. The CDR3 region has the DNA TGTGCCAGCAGCCGGACAGGAGATCAGCCCCAGCATTTT.

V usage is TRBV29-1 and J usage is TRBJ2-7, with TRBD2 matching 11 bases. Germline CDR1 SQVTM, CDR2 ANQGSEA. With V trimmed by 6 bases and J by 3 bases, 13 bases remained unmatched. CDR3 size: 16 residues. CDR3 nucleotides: TGCAGCGTCGATTCCTCCTCGACTAGCGGGAACTACGAGCAGTACTTC. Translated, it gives CSVDSSSTSGNYEQYF.